The next 5 T cell receptor beta chains were all read from a single sample in a study of shared clonotypes between healthy human individuals. TCRdb keeps only in-frame clones here, not all; method: immunoSEQ multiplex PCR. This repertoire shows some 1 million clones, 60% to 80% found once; its top ten account for about 1.5%. Sequenced input: memory CD4+ T cells sorted from blood. Subset in this sample: CD45RA-negative fraction. The receptors derive from a man between 18 and 29 years old in good health.

The chain combines TRBV7-9 with TRBJ1-1; 8 bases fit TRBD1. Germline V CDR1 and CDR2: SEHNR, FQNEAQ (reference sequence). V lost 1 base and J lost 7; bases outside the gene matches: 5. There are 14 residues in the CDR3. The CDR3 protein is CASSLGSGGYEAFF. The CDR3 nucleotides read TGTGCCAGCAGCTTAGGTTCAGGGGGCTATGAAGCTTTCTTT.

This clone was found a few times. CDR3 protein: CASSRSYGPSSYEQYF. As DNA, the CDR3 is TGTGCCAGCAGCCGATCTTACGGCCCTTCCTCATACGAGCAGTACTTC. The chain joins TRBV28 to TRBJ2-7; no clear D gene. The CDR3 runs 16 residues. Looked up from germline, CDR1 is MDHEN and CDR2 is SYDVKM. Trimming stripped 6 bases from V and 4 bases from J, with 22 bases between.

This clone was counted once. The rearrangement links TRBV5-4 to TRBJ2-7; 8 bases map to TRBD2. This CDR3 has 15 residues. V lost 0 bases to trimming and J lost 6 bases; unmatched junction nucleotides: 8. Per germline, CDR1 SGHNT and CDR2 YYREEE (reference sequence). Written as DNA, the CDR3 is TGTGCCAGCAGCTTGGGGGCGCGGGGGGCTACCGAGCAGTACTTC. The encoded protein is CASSLGARGATEQYF.

This clone showed up just a few times. J is TRBJ2-7 and V is TRBV28; the match to TRBD1 covers 10 bases. The germline V gene has CDR1 MDHEN and CDR2 SYDVKM. This CDR3 has 15 residues. The V gene end was trimmed by 2 bases and the J gene end by 5 bases; junction bases not matched to a gene: 6. Written as DNA, the CDR3 is TGTGCCAGCAGTTTAACGGGACAGGGGATCAACGAGCAGTACTTC. Residues: CASSLTGQGINEQYF.

This chain links TRBV11-2 with TRBJ2-5; 9 nucleotides match TRBD1. The CDR3 has 15 residues. Germline assignment: CDR1 SGHAT and CDR2 FQNNGV. With 5 bases clipped from V and 5 bases from J, the junction kept 9 bases outside the gene matches. In DNA form, the CDR3 reads TGTGCCAGCAGCCCCCGACAGGGGGGAATTGAGACCCAGTACTTC. Translation: CASSPRQGGIETQYF.